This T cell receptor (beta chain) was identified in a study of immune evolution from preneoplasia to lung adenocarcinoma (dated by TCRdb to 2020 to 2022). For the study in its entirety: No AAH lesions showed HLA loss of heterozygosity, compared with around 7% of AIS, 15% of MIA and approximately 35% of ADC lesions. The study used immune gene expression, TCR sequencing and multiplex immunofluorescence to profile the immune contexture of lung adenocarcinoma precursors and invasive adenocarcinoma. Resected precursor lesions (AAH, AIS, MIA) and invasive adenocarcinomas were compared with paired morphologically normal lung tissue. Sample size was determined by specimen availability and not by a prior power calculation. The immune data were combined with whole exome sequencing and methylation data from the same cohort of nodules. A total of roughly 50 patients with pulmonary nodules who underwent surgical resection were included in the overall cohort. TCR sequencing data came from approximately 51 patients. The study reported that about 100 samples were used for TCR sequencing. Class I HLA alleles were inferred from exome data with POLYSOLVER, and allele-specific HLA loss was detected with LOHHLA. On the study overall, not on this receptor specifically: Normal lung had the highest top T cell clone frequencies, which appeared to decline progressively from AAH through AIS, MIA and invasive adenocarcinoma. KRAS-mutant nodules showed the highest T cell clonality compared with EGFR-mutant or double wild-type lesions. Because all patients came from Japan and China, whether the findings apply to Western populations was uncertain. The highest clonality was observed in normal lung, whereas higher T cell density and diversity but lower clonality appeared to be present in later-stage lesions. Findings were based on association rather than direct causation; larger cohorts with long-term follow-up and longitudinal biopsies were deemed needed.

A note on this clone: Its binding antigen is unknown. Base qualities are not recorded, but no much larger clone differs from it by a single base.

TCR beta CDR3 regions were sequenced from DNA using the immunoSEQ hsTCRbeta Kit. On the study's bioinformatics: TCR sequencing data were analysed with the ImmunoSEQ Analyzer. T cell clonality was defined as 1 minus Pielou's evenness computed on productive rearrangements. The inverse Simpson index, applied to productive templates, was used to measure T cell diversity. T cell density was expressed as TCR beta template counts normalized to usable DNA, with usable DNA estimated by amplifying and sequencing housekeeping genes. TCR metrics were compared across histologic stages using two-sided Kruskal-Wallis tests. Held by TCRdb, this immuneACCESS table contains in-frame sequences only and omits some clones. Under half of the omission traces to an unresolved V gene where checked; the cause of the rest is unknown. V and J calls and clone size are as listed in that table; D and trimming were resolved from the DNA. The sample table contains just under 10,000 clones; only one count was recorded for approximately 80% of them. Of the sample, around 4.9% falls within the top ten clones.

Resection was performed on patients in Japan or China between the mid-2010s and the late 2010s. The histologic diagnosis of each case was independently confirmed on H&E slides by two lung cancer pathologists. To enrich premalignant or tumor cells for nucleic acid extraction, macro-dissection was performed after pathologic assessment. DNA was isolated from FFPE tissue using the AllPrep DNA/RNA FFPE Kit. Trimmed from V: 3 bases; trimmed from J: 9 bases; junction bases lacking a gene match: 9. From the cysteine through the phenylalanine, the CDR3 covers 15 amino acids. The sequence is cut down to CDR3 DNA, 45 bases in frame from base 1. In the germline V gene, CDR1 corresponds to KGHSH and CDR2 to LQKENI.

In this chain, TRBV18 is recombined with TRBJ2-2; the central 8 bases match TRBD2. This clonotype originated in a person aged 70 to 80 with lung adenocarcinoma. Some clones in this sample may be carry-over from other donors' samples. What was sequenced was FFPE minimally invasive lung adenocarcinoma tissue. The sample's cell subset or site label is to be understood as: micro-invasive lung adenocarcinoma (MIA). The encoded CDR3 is CASSPLSGGHRELFF. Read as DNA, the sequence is TGTGCCAGCTCACCCCTGAGCGGGGGCCACCGGGAGCTGTTTTTT.